Listed below are T cell receptor beta chains from one sample, sequenced in a study of CD8+ T cells in alopecia areata. The protocol was immunoSEQ multiplex PCR, while the TCRdb copy is restricted to in-frame clones and leaves out a portion. The sample has about 180,000 clones; roughly 59% are singletons. Sequenced here: CD4+ T cells sorted from blood, sampled at week 0. The receptor set was obtained from a human donor with alopecia areata. The CDR3 runs from the conserved cysteine through the conserved F or W. The D gene is left open where the match is weak. Only some rows state a clone size, as once, few, many or a class for expanded clones.

CDR3nt	CDR3aa	abundance	d_gene	v_gene	j_gene
TGTGCCTGGAATCCGGGCCGGAGCAATCAGCCCCAGCATTTT	CAWNPGRSNQPQHF	-	-	TRBV30	TRBJ1-5
TGTGCCAGCAGCGTCTCGGGGCAAGATACGCAGTATTTT	CASSVSGQDTQYF	few	-	TRBV9	TRBJ2-3
TGTGCCTGGAGTTTTAACCCGGCGGAAGGCTACACCTTC	CAWSFNPAEGYTF	-	-	TRBV30	TRBJ1-2
TGTGCCAGCAGTTCGAGGGGATCGCCCCAGCATTTT	CASSSRGSPQHF	few	-	TRBV2	TRBJ1-5
TGTGCCGCAACAGGGAACACTGAAGCTTTCTTT	CAATGNTEAFF	-	-	TRBV30	TRBJ1-1
TGTGCCTGGAGTTCCGCGAACACTGAAGCTTTCTTT	CAWSSANTEAFF	-	-	TRBV30	TRBJ1-1
TGCAGCGTGGCAGTAGGGCGAGATCAGCCCCAGCATTTT	CSVAVGRDQPQHF	-	-	TRBV29-1	TRBJ1-5
TGTGCCAGCGGGACAGCAAATCAGCCCCAGCATTTT	CASGTANQPQHF	once	TRBD1	TRBV9	TRBJ1-5
TGCAGTGTAGCGGACGCCTACGAGCAGTACTTC	CSVADAYEQYF	-	-	TRBV20-1	TRBJ2-7
TGTGCCAGCAGCTCAGGGAGTAGTCGCTACGAGCAGTACTTC	CASSSGSSRYEQYF	-	-	TRBV7-8	TRBJ2-7
TGTGCCAGCAGCTTATGGACAGGAAAACTGTTTTTT	CASSLWTGKLFF	-	TRBD1	TRBV11-2	TRBJ1-4
TGCGCCAGCAGTGCCATCTCTGGGGCCAACGTCCTGACTTTC	CASSAISGANVLTF	-	-	TRBV10-2	TRBJ2-6
TGTGCCAGCAGTCTAGCGGGGGGGCGCACAGATACGCAGTATTTT	CASSLAGGRTDTQYF	-	TRBD2	TRBV6-5	TRBJ2-3
TGTGCCAGTTACGGACAAACCGAGCAGTACTTC	CASYGQTEQYF	-	-	TRBV6-5	TRBJ2-7
TGCAGCGTCAATGGTAGAGCGGAGACCCAGTACTTC	CSVNGRAETQYF	-	-	TRBV29-1	TRBJ2-5
TGTGCCTGGAAACTCGAAGGGACACCGAATAATTCACCCCTCCACTTT	CAWKLEGTPNNSPLHF	few	-	TRBV30	TRBJ1-6
TGTGCCAGCAGCAGATGGAACACTGAAGCTTTCTTT	CASSRWNTEAFF	-	-	TRBV7-2	TRBJ1-1
TGCGCCAGCAGCCAAGGGAGGACTAGTTCCAATGAGCAGTTCTTC	CASSQGRTSSNEQFF	few	TRBD2	TRBV4-3	TRBJ2-1
TGTGCCAGCAGTGACAGGGGAGACACCGGGGAGCTGTTTTTT	CASSDRGDTGELFF	few	-	TRBV6-4	TRBJ2-2
TGTGCCAGCAGTTTAACGGGACAATACAATGAGCAGTTCTTC	CASSLTGQYNEQFF	few	-	TRBV2	TRBJ2-1
TGTGCCTGGAGTAATCAGGCGTATAGCAATCAGCCCCAGCATTTT	CAWSNQAYSNQPQHF	-	-	TRBV30	TRBJ1-5
TGTGCCAGCAGCCCGCTACTAAAGTCGGTTGAGCAGTTCTTC	CASSPLLKSVEQFF	-	-	TRBV13	TRBJ2-1
TGTGCCAGCAGTTCACGATCCGTGGCAGATACGCAGTATTTT	CASSSRSVADTQYF	-	-	TRBV6-6	TRBJ2-3
TGCAGCGCTACGGACAGGGTGGGGGTGAACACTGAAGCTTTCTTT	CSATDRVGVNTEAFF	once	TRBD1	TRBV29-1	TRBJ1-1
TGCAGCGTGTCCGATACGCAGTATTTT	CSVSDTQYF	few	-	TRBV29-1	TRBJ2-3
TGTGCCTGGAGTGTACTTGGGAGAGGTAGCTACACCTTC	CAWSVLGRGSYTF	few	-	TRBV30	TRBJ1-2
TGCGCCAGCAGCTTGGGGGCCGTTGGGAACACAGATACGCAGTATTTT	CASSLGAVGNTDTQYF	-	-	TRBV5-1	TRBJ2-3
TGTGCCTGGATGGATGGGCAGATTAACACCGGGGAGCTGTTTTTT	CAWMDGQINTGELFF	once	-	TRBV30	TRBJ2-2
TGTGCCAGCAGCGTAGAGGGACAGAATGGCTACACCTTC	CASSVEGQNGYTF	-	TRBD1	TRBV9	TRBJ1-2
TGTGCCAGCAGCTTATCGTCTCGGACAGGGTCTGGCTACACCTTC	CASSLSSRTGSGYTF	once	TRBD1	TRBV7-2	TRBJ1-2
TGTGCCAGCCTCATGCAGTCCTACAATGAGCAGTTCTTC	CASLMQSYNEQFF	-	-	TRBV6-5	TRBJ2-1
TGCAGCGTTGAGTCTCACACCGAGCAGTACTTC	CSVESHTEQYF	-	-	TRBV29-1	TRBJ2-7
TGTGCCAGCAGCTTACCAGGGTCCACAGATACGCAGTATTTT	CASSLPGSTDTQYF	few	-	TRBV7-2	TRBJ2-3
TGTGCCAGCAGCTTAGCGTCGACAGGGGGATGGGAGACCCAGTACTTC	CASSLASTGGWETQYF	-	TRBD1	TRBV7-7	TRBJ2-5
TGTGCCAGCAGCTTCGTCCGGGCTCCTGATGGCTACACCTTC	CASSFVRAPDGYTF	-	-	TRBV11-2	TRBJ1-2
TGTGCCAGCAGTGAGGCCGGACAGGGTCTGAACACCGGGGAGCTGTTTTTT	CASSEAGQGLNTGELFF	-	TRBD1	TRBV6-1	TRBJ2-2
TGTGCCAGCAGCCCCGGACAGGGACCCTACAATGAGCAGTTCTTC	CASSPGQGPYNEQFF	-	TRBD1	TRBV2	TRBJ2-1
TGTGCCAGCAGTTATACAGCGATGAACACTGAAGCTTTCTTT	CASSYTAMNTEAFF	-	-	TRBV6-5	TRBJ1-1
TGTGCCAGCAGTTCTCGACAGGGGGATGGCTACACCTTC	CASSSRQGDGYTF	-	TRBD1	TRBV6-5	TRBJ1-2
TGTGCCAGCAGTATACGACAGGGGAATCAGCCCCAGCATTTT	CASSIRQGNQPQHF	few	TRBD1	TRBV27	TRBJ1-5
TGTGCCAGCAGCTACGGGGACAACAATCAGCCCCAGCATTTT	CASSYGDNNQPQHF	-	-	TRBV5-6	TRBJ1-5
TGCAGCGTAGCCCGTGCATTGAACACTGAAGCTTTCTTT	CSVARALNTEAFF	-	-	TRBV29-1	TRBJ1-1
TGTGCCTGGCGCCCTTTCCTAGCGGGGGAAGATACGCAGTATTTT	CAWRPFLAGEDTQYF	once	TRBD2	TRBV30	TRBJ2-3
TGTGCCAGCAGCTTCCGGGACAGGGGCCTAAATGGCTACACCTTC	CASSFRDRGLNGYTF	-	TRBD1	TRBV28	TRBJ1-2
TGCGCCAGCAGCCAAGTAGGCCGTAGCATTCAGTACTTC	CASSQVGRSIQYF	-	-	TRBV4-3	TRBJ2-4
TGCGCCAGCAGCTGGGGGACAGGCCTACCGGCAGGCAATGAGCAGTTCTTC	CASSWGTGLPAGNEQFF	-	TRBD1	TRBV5-1	TRBJ2-1
TGCGCCAGCAGCGTTCGGGACTCTCGCACAGATACGCAGTATTTT	CASSVRDSRTDTQYF	-	-	TRBV4-1	TRBJ2-3
TGCGCCAGCAGCCAGGTAACTTCCTCCGAGCAGTACTTC	CASSQVTSSEQYF	-	-	TRBV4-3	TRBJ2-7
TGTGCCTGGAGTGCTCAAGGACAGGGTCGTCAGTTCTTC	CAWSAQGQGRQFF	once	TRBD1	TRBV30	TRBJ2-1
TGTGCCAGCAGCTTAGGTAGAGGGACAGGGGCCAACGTCCTGACTTTC	CASSLGRGTGANVLTF	-	-	TRBV11-2	TRBJ2-6
TGTGCCAGTAGTACAAGGACAGGGACGAGCTCCTATAATTCACCCCTCCACTTT	CASSTRTGTSSYNSPLHF	-	TRBD1	TRBV19	TRBJ1-6
TGTGCCAGCAGCTTCGGGGAACCGGTAGGACAGTACTTC	CASSFGEPVGQYF	-	-	TRBV5-6	TRBJ2-7
TGTGCCAGCTCGGCCTCAGCCCAAATAAACATTCAGTACTTC	CASSASAQINIQYF	-	-	TRBV2	TRBJ2-4
TGTGCCTGGAGTCGGAAGGGGCTAACGCCCTCCTTCTTC	CAWSRKGLTPSFF	-	-	TRBV30	TRBJ2-7
TGTGCCAGCAGCGTAGGAATCAGGGAAAAACTGTTTTTT	CASSVGIREKLFF	-	-	TRBV9	TRBJ1-4
TGTGCCTGGTTGGACAGCTACGAGCAGTACTTC	CAWLDSYEQYF	-	-	TRBV30	TRBJ2-7
TGTGCCTGGAGTGACGGAAGCAATCAGCCCCAGCATTTT	CAWSDGSNQPQHF	-	-	TRBV30	TRBJ1-5
TGTGCCAGCAGCCCCATGGGGGGGCAGAATGCTGAAGCTTTCTTT	CASSPMGGQNAEAFF	-	-	TRBV9	TRBJ1-1